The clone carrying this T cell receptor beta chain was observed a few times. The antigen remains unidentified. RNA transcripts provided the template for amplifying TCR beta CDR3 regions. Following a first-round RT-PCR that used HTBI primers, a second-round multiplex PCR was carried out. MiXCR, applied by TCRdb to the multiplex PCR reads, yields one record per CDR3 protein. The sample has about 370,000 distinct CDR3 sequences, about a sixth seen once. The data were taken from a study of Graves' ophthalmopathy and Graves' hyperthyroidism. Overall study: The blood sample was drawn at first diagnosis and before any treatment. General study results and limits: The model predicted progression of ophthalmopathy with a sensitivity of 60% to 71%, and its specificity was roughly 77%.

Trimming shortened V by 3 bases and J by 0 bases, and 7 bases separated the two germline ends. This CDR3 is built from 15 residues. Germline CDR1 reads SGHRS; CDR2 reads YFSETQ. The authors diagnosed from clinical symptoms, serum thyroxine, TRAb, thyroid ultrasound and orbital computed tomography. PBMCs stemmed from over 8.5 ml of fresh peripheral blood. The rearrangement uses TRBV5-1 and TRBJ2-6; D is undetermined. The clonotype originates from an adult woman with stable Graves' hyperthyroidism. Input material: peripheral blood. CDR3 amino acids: CASSSYTSGANVLTF. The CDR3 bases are TGCGCCAGCAGCTCCTACACCTCTGGGGCCAACGTCCTGACTTTC.